The 5 T cell receptor beta chains below come from one sample, sequenced in a study of identifying expanded T cells in peripheral blood (dated by TCRdb to the late 2010s). Libraries were prepared through the immunoSEQ multiplex PCR assay. TCRdb carries this immuneACCESS record with in-frame sequences only. Its versions omit some clonotypes, under half of them owing to an unresolved V gene in the studies checked, with the rest unexplained. This sample comprises roughly 100,000 clones, roughly 91% of them detected only once. The top ten clones comprise about 16% of the sample. Input material: blood. The receptor set was obtained from a person aged 18-70 years in good health.

Comment on this clone: This CDR3 is also generated by other DNA sequences in the sample. The chain is built from TRBV5-6 and TRBJ2-7; D gene unclear. The CDR3 is made up of 12 amino acids. Per the germline V gene, CDR1 is SGHDT and CDR2 is YYEEEE. V shed 2 bases and J shed 1 base, with 4 bases lying between them. The CDR3 loop is CASSFFSYEQYF. In nucleotides, the CDR3 is TGTGCCAGCAGCTTTTTTTCCTACGAGCAGTACTTC.

The chain combines TRBV11-2 with TRBJ2-1; 7 bases align to TRBD2. The CDR3 is made up of 16 amino acids. CDR1 and CDR2 (germline): SGHAT, FQNNGV. Germline trimming cut 2 bases from V and 0 bases from J; bases unmatched to any gene: 4. As DNA, the CDR3 is TGTGCCAGCAGCTTAATCGGCGGGGGCTCCTACAATGAGCAGTTCTTC. Residues: CASSLIGGGSYNEQFF.

This rearrangement joins TRBV6-5 to TRBJ1-1, with D hard to call. The V and J ends lost 11 bases and 1 base respectively, with 14 bases between them. Germline CDR1 reads MNHEY; CDR2 reads SVGAGI. The CDR3 sequence is 13 residues long. In nucleotides, the CDR3 is TGTGCCGGCCAGAGGGAGACGAACACTGAAGCTTTCTTT. Its protein product is CAGQRETNTEAFF.

The chain joins TRBV18 to TRBJ2-5; D is unclear. CDR1 is KGHSH, CDR2 LQKENI, per germline. The CDR3 has 12 residues. With 5 bases removed from V and 3 bases from J, the gap between germline ends came to 7 bases. The CDR3 loop is CASSADKETQYF. The DNA of the CDR3 is TGTGCCAGCTCAGCCGATAAAGAGACCCAGTACTTC.

The chain is built from TRBV7-8 and TRBJ2-4; either TRBD1 or TRBD2 may fit D (5 bases each). V was shortened by 5 bases and J by 4 bases, with 15 bases between the two germline ends. This CDR3 is 15 amino acids long. The germline V gene has CDR1 SGHVS and CDR2 FQNEAQ. The DNA of the CDR3 is TGTGCCAGCAGCCCCACGAGAGGGGTTAAAAACATTCAGTACTTC. This codes for CASSPTRGVKNIQYF. The entire variable domain, with the rest obtained from reference TRBV7-8 and TRBJ2-4, is as follows: GAGVSQSPRYKVAKRGQDVALRCDPISGHVSLFWYQQALGQGPEFLTYFQNEAQLDKSGLPSDRFFAERPEGSVSTLKIQRTQQEDSAVYLCASSPTRGVKNIQYFGAGTRLSVL.